The rows below give T cell receptor beta chains drawn from one sample of a study of cytomegalovirus exposure and HLA in healthy donors. The repertoire was sequenced with immunoSEQ multiplex PCR; TCRdb's copy has only in-frame clones and lacks some. This repertoire comprises 110,000 to 150,000 clones; its ten largest clones make up approximately 2.4%. The sample consisted of PBMCs. The receptors were gathered from a man aged 40-49 years in good health and CMV-seronegative. Both conserved end residues are trimmed from each CDR3. The order of the fields is V gene, CDR3 protein.

>TRBV9
ASSVGSGEVANEKLF
>TRBV19
ASSGEDRASSYEQY
>TRBV9
ASSLGQGPYEQY
>TRBV19
ASSARTGNAYEQY
>TRBV29-1
SVRTGGGNEQF
>TRBV7-2
ASSPRDEQY
>TRBV28
ACEAGAADTQY
>TRBV6-6
ASSRDRGYEQY
>TRBV6-1
ASSQGFSTDTQY
>TRBV25-1
ASSSQGTIATNEKLF
>TRBV9
ASSVSIHQAAETQY
>TRBV27
ASSLSQGTRAFY
>TRBV2
ASGGQESYEQY
>TRBV4-3
ASSQDQWANGAF
>TRBV27
ASSFGRSYEQY
>TRBV6-1
ASIEGGWDYGYT
>TRBV28
ASSSRGGYEKLF
>TRBV7-9
ASSLGTSGGEVKF
>TRBV7-9
ASSLNQVYGYT
>TRBV6-5
ASRGRTGVYEQY
>TRBV6-5
ASRVQGRETQY
>TRBV5-4
ASSLGQGRWETQY
>TRBV5-4
AGRPTGRGGTTNSPLH
>TRBV19
ASSMSRKNYEQY
>TRBV19
ASSMTTNQPQH
>TRBV5-4
ASSLPDFSSYNEQF
>TRBV5-1
ASSWGGDVNEKLF
>TRBV5-1
ASSRDSYYDDQPQH
>TRBV29-1
SVELQVQETQY
>TRBV19
ASSIGHSNQPQH
>TRBV11-3
ASSFLAGGPAEQF
>TRBV5-4
ASSPPGGGVRGYT
>TRBV29-1
SVEDGVETQY
>TRBV6-5
ASRGGQGGYGYT
>TRBV9
ASSVGVGGYSYEQY
>TRBV19
ASSMAPNYGYT
>TRBV18
ASSLNGLAGGTDTQY
>TRBV15
ATSRDSGNSPLH
>TRBV7-8
ASSFKGQNTEAF
>TRBV19
ASSMTEAKNIQY
>TRBV18
ASSPPMRSEAF
>TRBV9
ASSVADKNTEAF
>TRBV2
ASSEAVLAKNIQY
>TRBV7-2
ASSLSSGANYGYT
>TRBV7-9
ASSGRQGIQAF
>TRBV7-9
ASSSGTAGTEAF
>TRBV6-5
ASRPTGSYGYT
>TRBV7-9
ASSLDGASNQPQH
>TRBV29-1
SVDSGRDNEQF
>TRBV6-5
ASSYSGQGSSF
>TRBV18
ASSPSRGLGYT
>TRBV5-1
ASSLVTGTGSHSPLH
>TRBV11-2
ASSLDWARVTGELF
>TRBV19
ASTGTGNQPQH